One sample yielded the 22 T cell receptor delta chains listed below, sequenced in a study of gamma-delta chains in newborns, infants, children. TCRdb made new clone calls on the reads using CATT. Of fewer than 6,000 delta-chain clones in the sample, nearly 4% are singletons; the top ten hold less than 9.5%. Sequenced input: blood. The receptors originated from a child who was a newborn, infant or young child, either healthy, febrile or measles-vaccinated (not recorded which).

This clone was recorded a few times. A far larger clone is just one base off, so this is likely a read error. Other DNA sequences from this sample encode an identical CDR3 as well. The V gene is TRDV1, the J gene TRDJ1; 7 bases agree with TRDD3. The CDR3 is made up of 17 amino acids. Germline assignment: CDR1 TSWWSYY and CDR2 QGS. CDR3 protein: CALGETYLTGEIDKLIF. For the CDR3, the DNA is TGTGCTCTTGGGGAGACCTACCTAACTGGGGAAATCGATAAACTCATCTTC.

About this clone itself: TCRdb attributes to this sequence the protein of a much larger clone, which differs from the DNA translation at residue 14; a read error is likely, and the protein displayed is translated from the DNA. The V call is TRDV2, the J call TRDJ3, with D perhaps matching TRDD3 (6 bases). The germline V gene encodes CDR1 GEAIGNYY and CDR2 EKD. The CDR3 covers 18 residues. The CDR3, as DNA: TGTGCCTGTGACACGATACGGGGGCTCTCCTGGGACACCCAACAGATGTTTTTC. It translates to CACDTIRGLSWDTQQMFF.

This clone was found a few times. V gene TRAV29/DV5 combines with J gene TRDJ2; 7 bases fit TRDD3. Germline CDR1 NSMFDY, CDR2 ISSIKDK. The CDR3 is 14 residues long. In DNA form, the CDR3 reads TGTTCCGCAATCCCTGGGGGCCTCACAGCACAACTCTTCTTT. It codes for CSAIPGGLTAQLFF.

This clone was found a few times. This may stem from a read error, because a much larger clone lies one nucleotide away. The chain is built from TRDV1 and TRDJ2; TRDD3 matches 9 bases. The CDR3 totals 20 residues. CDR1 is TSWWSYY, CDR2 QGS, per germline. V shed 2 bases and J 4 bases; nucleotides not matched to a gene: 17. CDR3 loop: CALGEIPLRGYATSTAQLFF. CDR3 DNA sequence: TGTGCTCTTGGGGAAATCCCCCTACGGGGATACGCGACTTCGACAGCACAACTCTTCTTT.

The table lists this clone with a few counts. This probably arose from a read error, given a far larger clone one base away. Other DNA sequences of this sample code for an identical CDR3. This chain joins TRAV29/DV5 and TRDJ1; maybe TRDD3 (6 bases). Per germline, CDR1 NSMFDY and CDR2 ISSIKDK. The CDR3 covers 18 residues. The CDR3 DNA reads TGTGCCGCAGCGGGGCTTCGTGGTAAGGATAGGGGGAACGATAAACTCATCTTT. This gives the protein CAAAGLRGKDRGNDKLIF.

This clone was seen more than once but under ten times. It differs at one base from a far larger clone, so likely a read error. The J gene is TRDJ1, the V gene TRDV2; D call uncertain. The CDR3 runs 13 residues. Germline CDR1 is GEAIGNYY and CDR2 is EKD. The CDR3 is CACASPYTDKPIF. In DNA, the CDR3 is TGTGCCTGTGCCTCCCCTTACACCGATAAACCCATCTTT.

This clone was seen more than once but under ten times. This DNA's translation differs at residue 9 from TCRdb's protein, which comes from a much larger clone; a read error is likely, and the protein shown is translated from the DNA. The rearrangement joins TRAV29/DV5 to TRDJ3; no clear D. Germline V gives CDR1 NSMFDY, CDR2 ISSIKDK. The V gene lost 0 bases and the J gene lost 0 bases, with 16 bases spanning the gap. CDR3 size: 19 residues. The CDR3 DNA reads TGTGCAGCAAGCGCCCTCAGTACTCATAGCTCCTGGGACACCCGACAGATGTTTTTC. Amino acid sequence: CAASALSTHSSWDTRQMFF.

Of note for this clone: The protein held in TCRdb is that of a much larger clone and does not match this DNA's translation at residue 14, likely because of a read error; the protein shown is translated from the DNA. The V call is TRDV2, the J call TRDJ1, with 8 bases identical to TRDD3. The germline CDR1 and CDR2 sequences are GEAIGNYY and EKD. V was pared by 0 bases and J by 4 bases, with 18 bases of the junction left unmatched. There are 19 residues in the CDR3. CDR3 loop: CACDTVLGASDLYIDKLIF. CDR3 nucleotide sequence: TGTGCCTGTGACACCGTACTGGGGGCGTCTGACCTCTACATCGATAAACTCATCTTT.

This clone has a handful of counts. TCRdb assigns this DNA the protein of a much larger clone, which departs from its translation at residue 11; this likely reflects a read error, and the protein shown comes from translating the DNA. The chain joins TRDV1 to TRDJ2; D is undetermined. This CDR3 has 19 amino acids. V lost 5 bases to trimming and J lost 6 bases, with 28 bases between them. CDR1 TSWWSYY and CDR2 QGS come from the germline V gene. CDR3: CALGNSSSFPHCSSAQLFF. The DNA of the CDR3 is TGTGCTCTTGGGAACTCCTCGTCGTTCCCACACTGCTCCTCAGCACAACTCTTCTTT.

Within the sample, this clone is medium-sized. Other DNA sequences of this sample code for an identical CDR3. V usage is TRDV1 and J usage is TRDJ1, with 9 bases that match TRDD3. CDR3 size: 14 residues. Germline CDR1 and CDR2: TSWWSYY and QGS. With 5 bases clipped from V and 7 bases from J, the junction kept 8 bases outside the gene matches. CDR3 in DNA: TGTGCTCTTGGGAAGGGGGGATACAGGGGTAAACTCATCTTT. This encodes CALGKGGYRGKLIF.

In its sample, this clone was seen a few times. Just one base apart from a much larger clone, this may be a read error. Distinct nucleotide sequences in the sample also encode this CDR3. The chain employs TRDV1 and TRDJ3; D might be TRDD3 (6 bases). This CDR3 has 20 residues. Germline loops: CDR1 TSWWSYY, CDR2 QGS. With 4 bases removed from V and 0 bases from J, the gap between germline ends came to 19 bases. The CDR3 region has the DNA TGTGCTCTTGGGGCCTCTGTGGGTGATACGTTCTCCTGGGACACCCGACAGATGTTTTTC. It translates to CALGASVGDTFSWDTRQMFF.

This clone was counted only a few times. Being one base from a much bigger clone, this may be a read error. The DNA for the CDR3 is TGTGCCTGTGACTACCGGTGCTGGGGGATACGCCCCTGGGACACCCGACAGATGTTTTTC. Encoded protein: CACDYRCWGIRPWDTRQMFF. The chain combines TRDV2 with TRDJ3; TRDD3 matches 12 bases. The CDR3 totals 20 residues. Germline trimming cut 3 bases from V and 2 bases from J; bases unmatched to any gene: 10. The germline V gene encodes CDR1 GEAIGNYY and CDR2 EKD.

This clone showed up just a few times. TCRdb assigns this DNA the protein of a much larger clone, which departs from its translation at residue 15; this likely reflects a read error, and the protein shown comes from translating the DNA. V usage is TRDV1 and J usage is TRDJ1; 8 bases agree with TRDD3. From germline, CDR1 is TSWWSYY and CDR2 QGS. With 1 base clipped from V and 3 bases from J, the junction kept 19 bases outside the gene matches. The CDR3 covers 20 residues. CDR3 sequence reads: CALGERRAYGGIRHADKLIF. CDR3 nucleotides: TGTGCTCTTGGGGAACGTAGAGCCTACGGAGGGATACGGCACGCCGATAAACTCATCTTT.

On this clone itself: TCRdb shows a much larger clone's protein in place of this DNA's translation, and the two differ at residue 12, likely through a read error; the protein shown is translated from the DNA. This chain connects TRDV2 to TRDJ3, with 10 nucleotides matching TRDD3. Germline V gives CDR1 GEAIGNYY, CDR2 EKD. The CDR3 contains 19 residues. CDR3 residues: CACDTTGGSSSRDTRQMFF. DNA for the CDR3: TGTGCCTGTGACACCACTGGGGGATCCAGCTCCCGGGACACCCGACAGATGTTTTTC.

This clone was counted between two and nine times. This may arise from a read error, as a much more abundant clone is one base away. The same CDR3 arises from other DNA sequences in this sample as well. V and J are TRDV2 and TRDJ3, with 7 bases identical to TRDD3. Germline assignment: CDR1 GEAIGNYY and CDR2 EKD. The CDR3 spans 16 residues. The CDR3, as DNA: TGTGCCTGCGACACAGCGGATACGCGAGACACCCGACAGATGTTTTTC. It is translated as CACDTADTRDTRQMFF.

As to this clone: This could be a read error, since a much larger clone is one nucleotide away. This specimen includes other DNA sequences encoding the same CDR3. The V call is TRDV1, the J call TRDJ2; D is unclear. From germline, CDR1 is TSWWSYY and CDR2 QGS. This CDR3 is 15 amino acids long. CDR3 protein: CALGELLSLTAQLFF. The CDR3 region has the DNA TGTGCTCTTGGGGAACTTCTCTCTTTGACAGCACAGCTCTTCTTT.

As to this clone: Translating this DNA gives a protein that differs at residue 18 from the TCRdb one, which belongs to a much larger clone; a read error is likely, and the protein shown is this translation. CDR3 nucleotides: TGTGCTCTTGGGTCCAGAAATCCGCTCCCGAGCTCCTGGGACACCCGACAGGTGTTTTTC. It encodes CALGSRNPLPSSWDTRQVFF. The chain employs TRDV1 and TRDJ3; D may be TRDD1 or TRDD3 (5 bases each). This CDR3 comprises 20 residues. Germline V lookup: CDR1 TSWWSYY, CDR2 QGS.

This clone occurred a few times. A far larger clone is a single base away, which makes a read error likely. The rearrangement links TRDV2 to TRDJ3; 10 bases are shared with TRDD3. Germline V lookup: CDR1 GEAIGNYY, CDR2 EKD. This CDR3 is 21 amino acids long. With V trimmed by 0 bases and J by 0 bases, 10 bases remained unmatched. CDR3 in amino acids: CACDTVLWGITSSWDTRQMFF. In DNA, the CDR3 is TGTGCCTGTGACACCGTACTCTGGGGGATAACCAGCTCCTGGGACACCCGACAGATGTTTTTC.

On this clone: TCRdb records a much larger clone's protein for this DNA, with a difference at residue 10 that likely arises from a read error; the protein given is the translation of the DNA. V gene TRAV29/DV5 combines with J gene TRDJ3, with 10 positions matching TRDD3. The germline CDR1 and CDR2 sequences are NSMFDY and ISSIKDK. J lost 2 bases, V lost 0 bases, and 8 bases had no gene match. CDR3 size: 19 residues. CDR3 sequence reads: CAASAPTGGCAWDTRQMFF. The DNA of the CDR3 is TGTGCAGCAAGCGCGCCTACTGGGGGATGCGCCTGGGACACCCGACAGATGTTTTTC.

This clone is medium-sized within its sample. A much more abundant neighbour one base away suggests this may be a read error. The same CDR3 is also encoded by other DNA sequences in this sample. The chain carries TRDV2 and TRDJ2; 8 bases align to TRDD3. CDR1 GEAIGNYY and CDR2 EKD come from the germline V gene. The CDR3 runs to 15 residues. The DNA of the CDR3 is TGCGCCTGTGACACCGGGGGATATTTGACAGCACAACTCTTCTTT. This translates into CACDTGGYLTAQLFF.

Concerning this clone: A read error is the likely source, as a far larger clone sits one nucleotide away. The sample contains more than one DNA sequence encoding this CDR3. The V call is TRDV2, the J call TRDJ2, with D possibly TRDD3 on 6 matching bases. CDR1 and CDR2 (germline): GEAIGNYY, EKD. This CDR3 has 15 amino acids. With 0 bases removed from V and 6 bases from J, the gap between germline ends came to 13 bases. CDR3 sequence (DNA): TGTGCCTGTGACACCGGGGGGAAGGGGGCAGCACAACTCTTCTTT. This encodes CACDTGGKGAAQLFF.

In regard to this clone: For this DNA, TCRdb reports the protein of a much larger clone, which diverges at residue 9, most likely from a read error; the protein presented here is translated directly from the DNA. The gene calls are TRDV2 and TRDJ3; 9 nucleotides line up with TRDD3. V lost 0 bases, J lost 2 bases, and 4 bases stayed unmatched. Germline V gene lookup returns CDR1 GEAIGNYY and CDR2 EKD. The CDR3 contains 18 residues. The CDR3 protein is CACDTGGYWTWDTRQMFF. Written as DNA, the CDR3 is TGTGCCTGTGACACCGGGGGATACTGGACCTGGGACACCCGACAGATGTTTTTC.